This TCR beta chain was sequenced for a study of blood T cells in healthy people across ages. Study-wide findings and caveats: With age, beta diversity per million T cells declined roughly linearly, significantly by about 37.

To note about this clonotype: Antigen: not known.

The CDR3 has 15 amino acids. Germline assignment: CDR1 SGHAT and CDR2 FQNNGV. The study drew donors from healthy Caucasian individuals in Russia aged roughly 6 to 90. The authors drew around 9.3 milliliters of peripheral blood from each donor. Every sample gave at least 6 micrograms of total RNA when it was extracted. Next came a second PCR, run for about 7 to 12 cycles, which used a sample-barcoded 5' primer along with a J-beta primer mix. TCRdb re-analysed the 5' RACE reads in MiXCR, keeping a single row per CDR3 protein. This repertoire shows about 970,000 distinct CDR3 sequences, around 54% found once; its top ten account for over 20%.

The sequence was obtained from a woman aged 55-69 years in good health. The V gene is TRBV11-2, the J gene TRBJ2-5; 8 bases line up with TRBD2. The J call is in doubt because the DNA end fits TRBJ2-7 better. Input material: blood. The CDR3 nucleotides are TGTGCCAGCAGCTTAGTCGGCGGGAGGCTTTCCGAGCAGTACTTC. Its protein is CASSLVGGRLSEQYF.